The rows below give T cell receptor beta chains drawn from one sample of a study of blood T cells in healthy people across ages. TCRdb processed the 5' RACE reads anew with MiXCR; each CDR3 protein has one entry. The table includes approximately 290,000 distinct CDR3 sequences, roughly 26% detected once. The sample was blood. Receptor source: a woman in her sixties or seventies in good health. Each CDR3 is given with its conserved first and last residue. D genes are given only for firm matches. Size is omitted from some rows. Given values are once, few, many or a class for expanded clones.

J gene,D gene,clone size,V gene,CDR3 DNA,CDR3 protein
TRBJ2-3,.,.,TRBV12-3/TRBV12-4,TGTGCCAGCAGTTTCCTGACAGGAACAGATACGCAGTATTTT,CASSFLTGTDTQYF
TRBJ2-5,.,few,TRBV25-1,TGTGCCAGCAGTGAATTGCCCAGGCGAGAGACCCAGTACTTC,CASSELPRRETQYF
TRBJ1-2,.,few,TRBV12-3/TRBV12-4,TGTGCCAGCAGTTTAAGCGGGACACCTAACTATGGCTACACCTTC,CASSLSGTPNYGYTF
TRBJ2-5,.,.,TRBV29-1,TGCAGCGTTGTGGCAGGCTACCAAGAGACCCAGTACTTC,CSVVAGYQETQYF
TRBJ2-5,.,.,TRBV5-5,TGTGCCAGCAGCTTAACAGGGCTGGTTGTAGAGACCCAGTACTTC,CASSLTGLVVETQYF
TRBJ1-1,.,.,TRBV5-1,TGCGCCAGCAGCAGCACCCAAGGGGTGAACACTGAAGCTTTCTTT,CASSSTQGVNTEAFF
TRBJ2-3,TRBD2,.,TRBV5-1,TGCGCCAGCAGCCAACCGGGACTAGCGGGAGCAGATACGCAGTATTTT,CASSQPGLAGADTQYF
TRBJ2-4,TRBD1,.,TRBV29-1,TGCAGCGCCCGGACAGGGAACATTCAGTACTTC,CSARTGNIQYF
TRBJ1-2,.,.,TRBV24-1,TGTGCCACCAGTGATCCGGGGGTTCAAGACTACACCTTC,CATSDPGVQDYTF
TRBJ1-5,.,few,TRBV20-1,TGCAGTGCTACCCAGGATAGCAATCAGCCCCAGCATTTT,CSATQDSNQPQHF
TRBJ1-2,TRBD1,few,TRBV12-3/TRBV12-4,TGTGCCAGCAGTTACCGGGACAGGAGAAACTATGGCTACACCTTC,CASSYRDRRNYGYTF
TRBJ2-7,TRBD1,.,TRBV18,TGTGCCAGCTCGGCCTCAGATGGACAGGCCTACGAGCAGTACTTC,CASSASDGQAYEQYF
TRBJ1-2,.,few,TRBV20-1,TGCAGTGCTAGAGATCAGCCAGGGGATGGCTACACCTTC,CSARDQPGDGYTF
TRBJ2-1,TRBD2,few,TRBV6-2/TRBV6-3,TGTGCCAGCGGGAGAGCGGGAGCCTACAATGAGCAGTTCTTC,CASGRAGAYNEQFF
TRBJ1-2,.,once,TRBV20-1,TGCAGTGCCCAAATACCAGGGCCCTATGGCTACACCTTC,CSAQIPGPYGYTF
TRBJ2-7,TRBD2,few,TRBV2,TGTGCCAGCAGTGGTAGCGGGAGAACCTACGAGCAGTACTTC,CASSGSGRTYEQYF
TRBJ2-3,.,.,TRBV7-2,TGTGCCAGCAGCGAAAGACGGACGAGTTTCACAGATACGCAGTATTTT,CASSERRTSFTDTQYF
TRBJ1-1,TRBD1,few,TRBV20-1,TGCAGTGCTAGAGAAAACAGGGGGAACACTGAAGCTTTCTTT,CSARENRGNTEAFF
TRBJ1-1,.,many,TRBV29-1,TGCAGCGTTCGTAGTACTGAAGCTTTCTTT,CSVRSTEAFF
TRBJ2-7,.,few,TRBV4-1,TGCGCCAGCAGCCAAGAAGCAGATACCTACGAGCAGTACTTC,CASSQEADTYEQYF
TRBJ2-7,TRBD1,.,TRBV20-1,TGCAGTGCTGTCCGGGACAGGGTCTACGAGCAGTACTTC,CSAVRDRVYEQYF
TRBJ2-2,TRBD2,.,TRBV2,TGTGCCAGCAGGGGAGCGGGGGTCACCGGGGAGCTGTTTTTT,CASRGAGVTGELFF
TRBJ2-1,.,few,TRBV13,TGTGCCAGCAGCTTAAATCTTTACCACAATGAGCAGTTCTTC,CASSLNLYHNEQFF
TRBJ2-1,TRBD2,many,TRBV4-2,TGTGCCAGCAGCCCCGGGACTAGCGTCCTGAATGAGCAGTTCTTC,CASSPGTSVLNEQFF
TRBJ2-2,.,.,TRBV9,TGTGCCAGCAGCGATAGAGTTGGGGAGCTGTTTTTT,CASSDRVGELFF
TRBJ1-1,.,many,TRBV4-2,TGTGCCAGCAGCCAACACCGGAACACTGAAGCTTTCTTT,CASSQHRNTEAFF
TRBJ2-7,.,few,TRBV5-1,TGCGCCAGCAGCTTCGTATCCGGGACACAGACCTACGAGCAGTACTTC,CASSFVSGTQTYEQYF
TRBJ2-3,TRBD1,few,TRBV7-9,TGTGCCAGCGCGTCCTGGGACAGCTTCACAGATACGCAGTATTTT,CASASWDSFTDTQYF
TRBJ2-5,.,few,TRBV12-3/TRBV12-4,TGTGCCAGCAGTTTGCGTTTAATTGAGACCCAGTACTTC,CASSLRLIETQYF
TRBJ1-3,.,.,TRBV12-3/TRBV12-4,TGTGCCAGCAGTCGACTTACAGGGTTTTTTGGAAACACCATATATTTT,CASSRLTGFFGNTIYF
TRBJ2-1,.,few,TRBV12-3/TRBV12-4,TGTGCCAGCAGTGGGGACTTTCTCAAGCAGTTCTTC,CASSGDFLKQFF
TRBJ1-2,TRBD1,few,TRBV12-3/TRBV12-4,TGTGCCACAGGGGGGACCCAGCGCGGCTACACCTTC,CATGGTQRGYTF
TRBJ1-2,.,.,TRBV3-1,TGTGCCAGCAGCCAAGACGGCACCGCGTATGGCTACACCTTC,CASSQDGTAYGYTF
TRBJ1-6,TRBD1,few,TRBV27,TGTGCCAGCAGTTCCGGGAGGGGGCGCACTGCCTCACCCCTCCACTTT,CASSSGRGRTASPLHF
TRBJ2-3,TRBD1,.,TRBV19,TGTGCCAGTAGTATCGGACAGGGTGGTGGAGATACGCAGTATTTT,CASSIGQGGGDTQYF
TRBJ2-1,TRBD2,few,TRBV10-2,TGCGCCAGTGGGGCCCAGCGGGGCTCCTACAATGAGCAGTTCTTC,CASGAQRGSYNEQFF
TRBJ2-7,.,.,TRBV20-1,TGCAGTGCTAGAGTCGGTGGGGACCGCTACGAGCAGTACTTC,CSARVGGDRYEQYF
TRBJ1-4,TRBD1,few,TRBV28,TGTGCCAGCAGTTTCCCGACAGGGGGCGGTGAAAAACTGTTTTTT,CASSFPTGGGEKLFF
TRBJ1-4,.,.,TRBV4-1,TGCGCCAGCAGCCTCTCCGCCTGGGCAACTAATGAAAAACTGTTTTTT,CASSLSAWATNEKLFF
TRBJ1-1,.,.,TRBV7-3,TGTGCCAGCAGAGCTCCCGGGGGTGCTGAAGCTTTCTTT,CASRAPGGAEAFF
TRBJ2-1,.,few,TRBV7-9,TGTGCCAGCAGCTTAAGTTTTAACTACAATGAGCAGTTCTTC,CASSLSFNYNEQFF
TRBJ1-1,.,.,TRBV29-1,TGCAGCGTTGAAAGGCTCGACGCCGAAGCTTTCTTT,CSVERLDAEAFF
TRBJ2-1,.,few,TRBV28,TGTGCCAGCAGTTTCACTCCGGGGACTTACAATGAGCAGTTCTTC,CASSFTPGTYNEQFF
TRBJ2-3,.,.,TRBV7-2,TGTGCCAGCAGCTTGGTAATGGTAGCCACAGATACGCAGTATTTT,CASSLVMVATDTQYF
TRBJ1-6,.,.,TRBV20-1,TGCAGTGGGACGCCGGGGGCCCCTGCAAATTCACCCCTCCACTTT,CSGTPGAPANSPLHF
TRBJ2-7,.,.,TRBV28,TGTGCCAGCAGTTTTCTCCTAGTTGGATTTGAGCAGTACTTC,CASSFLLVGFEQYF
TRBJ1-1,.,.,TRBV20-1,TGCAGTCCTCGGCCGGGACATTCGAACACTGAAGCTTTCTTT,CSPRPGHSNTEAFF
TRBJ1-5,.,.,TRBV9,TGTGCCAGCAGCGTAGCTCCGGACAGCAATCAGCCCCAGCATTTT,CASSVAPDSNQPQHF
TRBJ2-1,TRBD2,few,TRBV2,TGTGCCAGCAGTGTCCGACTAGCGGTCCGTAATGAGCAGTTCTTC,CASSVRLAVRNEQFF